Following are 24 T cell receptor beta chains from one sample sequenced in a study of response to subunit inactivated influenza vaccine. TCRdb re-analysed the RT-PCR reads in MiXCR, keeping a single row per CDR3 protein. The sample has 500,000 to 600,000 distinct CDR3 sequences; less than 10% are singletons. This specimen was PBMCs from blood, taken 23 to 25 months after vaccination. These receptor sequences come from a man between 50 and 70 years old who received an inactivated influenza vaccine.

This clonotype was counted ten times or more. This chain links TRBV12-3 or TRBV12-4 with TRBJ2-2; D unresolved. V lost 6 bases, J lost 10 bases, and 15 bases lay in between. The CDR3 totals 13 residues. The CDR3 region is CASSRLGHEELFF. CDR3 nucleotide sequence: TGTGCCAGCAGCCGCCTGGGTCACGAGGAGCTGTTTTTT.

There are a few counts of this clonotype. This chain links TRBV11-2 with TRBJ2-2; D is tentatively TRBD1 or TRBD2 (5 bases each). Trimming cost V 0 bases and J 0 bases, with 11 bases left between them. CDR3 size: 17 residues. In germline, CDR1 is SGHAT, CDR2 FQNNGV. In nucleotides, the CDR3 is TGTGCCAGCAGCTTAGATCTTGGGGGAGCGAACACCGGGGAGCTGTTTTTT. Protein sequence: CASSLDLGGANTGELFF.

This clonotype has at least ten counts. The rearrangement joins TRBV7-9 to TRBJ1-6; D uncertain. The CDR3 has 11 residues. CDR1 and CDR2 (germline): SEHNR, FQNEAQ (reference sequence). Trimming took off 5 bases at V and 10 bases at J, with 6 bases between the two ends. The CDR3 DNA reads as TGTGCCAGCAGCGATGGCTCACCCCTCCACTTT. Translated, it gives CASSDGSPLHF.

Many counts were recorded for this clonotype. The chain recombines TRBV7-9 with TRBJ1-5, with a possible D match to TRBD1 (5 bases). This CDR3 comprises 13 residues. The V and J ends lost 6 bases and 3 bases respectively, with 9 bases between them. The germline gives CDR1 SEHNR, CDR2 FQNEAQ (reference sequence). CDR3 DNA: TGTGCCAGCAGGGAGGGGAACAATCAGCCCCAGCATTTT. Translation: CASREGNNQPQHF.

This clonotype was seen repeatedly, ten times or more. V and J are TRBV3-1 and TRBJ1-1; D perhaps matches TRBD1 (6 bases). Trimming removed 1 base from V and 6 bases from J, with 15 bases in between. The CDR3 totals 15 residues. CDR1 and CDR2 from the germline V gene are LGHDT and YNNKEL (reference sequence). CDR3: CASSQGGATFAEAFF. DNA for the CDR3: TGTGCCAGCAGCCAAGGGGGGGCTACGTTCGCTGAAGCTTTCTTT.

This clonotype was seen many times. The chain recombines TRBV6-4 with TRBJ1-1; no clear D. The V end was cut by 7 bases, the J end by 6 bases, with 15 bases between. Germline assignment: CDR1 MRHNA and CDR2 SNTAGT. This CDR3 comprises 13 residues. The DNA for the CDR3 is TGTGCCAGCAAGGACTTCGAGGGCGCTGAAGCTTTCTTT. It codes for CASKDFEGAEAFF.

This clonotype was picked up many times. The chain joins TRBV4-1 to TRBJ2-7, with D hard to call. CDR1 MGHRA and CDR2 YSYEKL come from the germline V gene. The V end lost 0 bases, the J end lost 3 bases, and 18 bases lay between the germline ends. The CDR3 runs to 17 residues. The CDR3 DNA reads TGCGCCAGCAGCCAAGAAGGTTTCCCCGCCTCGGGCTACGAGCAGTACTTC. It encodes CASSQEGFPASGYEQYF.

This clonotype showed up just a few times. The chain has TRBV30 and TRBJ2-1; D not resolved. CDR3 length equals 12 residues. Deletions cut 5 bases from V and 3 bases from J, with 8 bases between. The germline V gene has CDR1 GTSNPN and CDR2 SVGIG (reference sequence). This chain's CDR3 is CAWAPLYNEQFF. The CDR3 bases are TGTGCCTGGGCCCCCCTCTACAATGAGCAGTTCTTC.

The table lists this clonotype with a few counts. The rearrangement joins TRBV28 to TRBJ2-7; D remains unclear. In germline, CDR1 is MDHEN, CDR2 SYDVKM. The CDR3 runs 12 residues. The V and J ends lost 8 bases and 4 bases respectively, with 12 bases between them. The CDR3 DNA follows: TGTGCCAGCGGACCCACCTTGTACGAGCAGTACTTC. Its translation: CASGPTLYEQYF.

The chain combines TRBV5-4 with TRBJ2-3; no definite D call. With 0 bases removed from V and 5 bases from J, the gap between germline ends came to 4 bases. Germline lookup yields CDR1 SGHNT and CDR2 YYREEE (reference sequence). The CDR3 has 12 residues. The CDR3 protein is CASSLERDTQYF. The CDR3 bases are TGTGCCAGCAGCTTGGAGCGAGATACGCAGTATTTT. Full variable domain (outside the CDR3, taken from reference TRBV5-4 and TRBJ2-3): ETGVTQSPTHLIKTRGQQVTLRCSSQSGHNTVSWYQQALGQGPQFIFQYYREEENGRGNFPPRFSGLQFPNYSSELNVNALELDDSALYLCASSLERDTQYFGPGTRLTVL.

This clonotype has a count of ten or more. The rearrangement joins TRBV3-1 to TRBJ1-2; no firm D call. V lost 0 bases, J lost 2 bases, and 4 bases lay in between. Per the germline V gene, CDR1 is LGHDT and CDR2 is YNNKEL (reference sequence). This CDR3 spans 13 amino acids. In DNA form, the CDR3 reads TGTGCCAGCAGCCAAGAAGGGAACTATGGCTACACCTTC. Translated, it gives CASSQEGNYGYTF.

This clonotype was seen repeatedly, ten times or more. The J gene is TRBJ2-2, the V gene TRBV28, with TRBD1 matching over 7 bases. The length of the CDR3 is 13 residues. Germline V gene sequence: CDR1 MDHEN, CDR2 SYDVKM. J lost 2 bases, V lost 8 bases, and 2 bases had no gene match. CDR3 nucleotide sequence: TGTGCCAGCGGGGACAGTAACACCGGGGAGCTGTTTTTT. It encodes CASGDSNTGELFF.

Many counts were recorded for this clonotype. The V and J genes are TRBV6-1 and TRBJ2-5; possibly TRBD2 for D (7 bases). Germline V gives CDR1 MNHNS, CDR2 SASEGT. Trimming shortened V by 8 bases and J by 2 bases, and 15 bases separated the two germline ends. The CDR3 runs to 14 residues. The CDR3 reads CASAEGGVQETQYF. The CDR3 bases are TGTGCCAGCGCCGAGGGGGGGGTTCAAGAGACCCAGTACTTC.

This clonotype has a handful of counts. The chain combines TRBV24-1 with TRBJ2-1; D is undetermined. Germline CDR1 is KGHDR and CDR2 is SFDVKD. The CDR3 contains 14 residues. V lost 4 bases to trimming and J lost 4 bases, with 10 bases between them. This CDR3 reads CATSDRWSYNEQFF. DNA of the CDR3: TGTGCCACCAGTGACCGATGGTCGTACAATGAGCAGTTCTTC.

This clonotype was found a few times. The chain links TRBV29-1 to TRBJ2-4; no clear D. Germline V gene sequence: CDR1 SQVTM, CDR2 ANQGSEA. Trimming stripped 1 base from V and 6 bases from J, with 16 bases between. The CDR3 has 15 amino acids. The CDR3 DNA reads TGCAGCGTTGAAGCCGCAGGATCGCGCGGAAACATTCAGTACTTC. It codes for CSVEAAGSRGNIQYF.

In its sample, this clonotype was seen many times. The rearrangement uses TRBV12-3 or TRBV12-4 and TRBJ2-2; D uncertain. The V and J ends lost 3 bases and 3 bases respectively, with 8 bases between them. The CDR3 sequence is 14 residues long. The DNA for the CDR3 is TGTGCCAGCAGTTTTGGCAGCTACACCGGGGAGCTGTTTTTT. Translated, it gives CASSFGSYTGELFF.

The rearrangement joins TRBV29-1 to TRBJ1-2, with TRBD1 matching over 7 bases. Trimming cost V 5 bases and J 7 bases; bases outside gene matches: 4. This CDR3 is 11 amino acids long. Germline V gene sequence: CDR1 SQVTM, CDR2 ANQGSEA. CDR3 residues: CSVTNRGGYTF. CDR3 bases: TGCAGCGTTACTAACAGGGGTGGCTACACCTTC.

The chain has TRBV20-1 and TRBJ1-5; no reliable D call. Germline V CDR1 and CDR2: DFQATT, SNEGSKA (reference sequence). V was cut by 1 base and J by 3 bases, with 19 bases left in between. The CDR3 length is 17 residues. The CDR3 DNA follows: TGCAGTGCTAGAGGCCCCCTTAATAGAGGATACAATCAGCCCCAGCATTTT. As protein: CSARGPLNRGYNQPQHF.

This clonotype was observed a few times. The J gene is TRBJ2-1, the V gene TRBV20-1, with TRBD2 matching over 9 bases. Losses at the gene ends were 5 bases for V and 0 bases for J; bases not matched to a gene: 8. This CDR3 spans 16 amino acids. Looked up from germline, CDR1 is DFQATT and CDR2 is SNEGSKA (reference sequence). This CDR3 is CSAFTSGPSSYNEQFF. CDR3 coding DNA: TGCAGTGCTTTTACTAGCGGGCCGAGCTCCTACAATGAGCAGTTCTTC.

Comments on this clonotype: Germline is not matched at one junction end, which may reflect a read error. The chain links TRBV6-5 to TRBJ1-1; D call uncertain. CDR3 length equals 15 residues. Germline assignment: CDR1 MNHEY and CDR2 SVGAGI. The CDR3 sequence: CASSYFGGRNTEAFF. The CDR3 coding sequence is TGTGCCAGCAGTTACTTTGGTGGTAGGAACACTGAAGCCTTCTTT.

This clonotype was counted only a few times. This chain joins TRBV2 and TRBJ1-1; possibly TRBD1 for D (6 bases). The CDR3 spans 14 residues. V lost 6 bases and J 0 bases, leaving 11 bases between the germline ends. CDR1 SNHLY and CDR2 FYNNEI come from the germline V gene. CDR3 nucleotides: TGTGCCAGCAGCCGACAGGTAATGAACACTGAAGCTTTCTTT. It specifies CASSRQVMNTEAFF.

DNA for the CDR3: TGTGCCAGCTCACCCGGGCAGTGGGGCACTGAAGCTTTCTTT. Protein: CASSPGQWGTEAFF. The chain carries TRBV18 and TRBJ1-1; unclear D gene. The ends were cut back, 3 bases at V and 4 bases at J, with 12 bases in the middle. CDR3 length equals 14 residues. From germline, CDR1 is KGHSH and CDR2 LQKENI.

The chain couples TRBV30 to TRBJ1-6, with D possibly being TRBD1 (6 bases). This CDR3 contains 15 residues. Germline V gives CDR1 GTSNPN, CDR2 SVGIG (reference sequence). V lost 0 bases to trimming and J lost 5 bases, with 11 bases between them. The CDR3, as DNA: TGTGCCTGGAGTGTACTGGGACACCATAATTCACCCCTCCACTTT. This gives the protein CAWSVLGHHNSPLHF.

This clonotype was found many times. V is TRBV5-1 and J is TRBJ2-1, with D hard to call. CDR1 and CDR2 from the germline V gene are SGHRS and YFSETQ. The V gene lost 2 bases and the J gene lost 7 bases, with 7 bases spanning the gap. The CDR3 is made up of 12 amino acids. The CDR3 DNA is TGCGCCAGCAGCTTCGGCGTAAATGAGCAGTTCTTC. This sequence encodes CASSFGVNEQFF.